This T cell receptor beta chain is from a study of blood T cell repertoires in COVID-19. Across the study: Samples of COVID-19 (acute and convalescent) were obtained from the United States, Italy and Spain. PBMCs, B-cell-depleted T cells, or T cells were the source of the cDNA or gDNA that made up the material.

In the original workflow: The authors estimated nucleated cell counts from reference gene primer amplification. TCRdb's copy holds only in-frame clones and misses some; the assay was immunoSEQ multiplex PCR. That table supplies the V and J calls and clone size; D and trimming were determined from the DNA. The table records about 160,000 clones, 84% of them present only once. This CDR3 region has 11 residues. CDR1 is SGHAT, CDR2 FQDESV, per germline (reference sequence). Trimming left V 1 base short and J 12 bases short, with 6 bases between. Recovered status in Cohort 3 required two negative PCRs, clearance, or symptom resolution.

Material for sequencing was PBMCs or T cells enriched from blood (not recorded which). The chain uses TRBV11-1 and TRBJ1-4; D not certain. The receptor comes from a woman between 50 and 59 years old who had recovered from COVID-19. The CDR3: CASSLGRELFF. CDR3 coding DNA: TGTGCCAGCAGCTTAGGACGGGAACTGTTTTTT.